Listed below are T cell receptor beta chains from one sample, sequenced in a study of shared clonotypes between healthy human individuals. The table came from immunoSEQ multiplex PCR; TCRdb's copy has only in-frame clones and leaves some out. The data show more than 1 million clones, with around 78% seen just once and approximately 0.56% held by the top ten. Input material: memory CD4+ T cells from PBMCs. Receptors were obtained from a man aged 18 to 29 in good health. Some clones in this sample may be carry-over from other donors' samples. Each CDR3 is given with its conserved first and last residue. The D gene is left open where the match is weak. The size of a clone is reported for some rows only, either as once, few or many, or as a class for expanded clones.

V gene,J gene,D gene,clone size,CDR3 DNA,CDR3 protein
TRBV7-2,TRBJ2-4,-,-,TGTGCCAGCAGCTTGGGGGGGCGGATAGCCAAAAACATTCAGTACTTC,CASSLGGRIAKNIQYF
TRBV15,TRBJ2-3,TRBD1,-,TGTGCCACCAGCAGAGATTTAAGGACAGGCGGCACAGATACGCAGTATTTT,CATSRDLRTGGTDTQYF
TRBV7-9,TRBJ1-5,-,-,TGTGCCAGCAGCTTAGAAGGGGCTGAGCCCCAGCATTTT,CASSLEGAEPQHF
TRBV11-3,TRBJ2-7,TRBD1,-,TGTGCCAGCAGCTCTGGACAGGGAGGCTCCTACGAGCAGTACTTC,CASSSGQGGSYEQYF
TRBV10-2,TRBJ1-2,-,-,TGCGCCAGCAGTGAGGGCCGGCTACCCGGCTACACCTTC,CASSEGRLPGYTF
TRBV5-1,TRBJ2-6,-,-,TGCGCCAGCAGCTTGGAGGGGGGCTCTGGGGCCAACGTCCTGACTTTC,CASSLEGGSGANVLTF
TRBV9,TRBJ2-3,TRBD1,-,TGTGCCAGCAGCGCCCCAGTGGGAGGGACAGGGGCGTCAGATACGCAGTATTTT,CASSAPVGGTGASDTQYF
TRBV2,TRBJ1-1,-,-,TGTGCCAGCAGTTACCAAGGGACGGAGAACACTGAAGCTTTCTTT,CASSYQGTENTEAFF
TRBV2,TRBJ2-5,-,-,TGTGCCAGCGCATGGACCCTCGGCGAGACCCAGTACTTC,CASAWTLGETQYF
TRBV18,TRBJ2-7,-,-,TGTGCCAGCTCACCCATGGATTCCTACGAGCAGTACTTC,CASSPMDSYEQYF
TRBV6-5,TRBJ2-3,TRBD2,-,TGTGCCAGCAGTTACGGAGCGGGAGGCACAGATACGCAGTATTTT,CASSYGAGGTDTQYF
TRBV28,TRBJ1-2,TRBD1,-,TGTGCCAGCAGCCGAGGGACAGGGGGCGGCTATGGCTACACCTTC,CASSRGTGGGYGYTF
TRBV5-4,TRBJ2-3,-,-,TGTGCCAGCAGCGCGCGCCGGACGGCTAGCACAGATACGCAGTATTTT,CASSARRTASTDTQYF
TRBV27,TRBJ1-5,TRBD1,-,TGTGCCAGCAGTTCCTACTACAGGGGGCTATCTCGCCCCCAGCATTTT,CASSSYYRGLSRPQHF
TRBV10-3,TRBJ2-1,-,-,TGTGCCACCCGGAAGGGGGACAACTACAATGAGCAGTTCTTC,CATRKGDNYNEQFF
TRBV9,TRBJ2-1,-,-,TGTGCCAGCAGCGTAGACCCCGGGACCACCAACAATGAGCAGTTCTTC,CASSVDPGTTNNEQFF
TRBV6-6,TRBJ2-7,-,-,TGTGCCAGCAGTTACTCGGTCTACGAGCAGTACTTC,CASSYSVYEQYF
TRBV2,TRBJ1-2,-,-,TGTGCCAGCAGCGGAGGGAACTATGGCTACACCTTC,CASSGGNYGYTF
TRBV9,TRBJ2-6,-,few,TGTGCCAGCAGCGTACAGGGAGCTGGGGCCAACGTCCTGACTTTC,CASSVQGAGANVLTF
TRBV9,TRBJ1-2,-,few,TGTGCCAGCAGCACCGGGACTCTCTATGGCTACACCTTC,CASSTGTLYGYTF
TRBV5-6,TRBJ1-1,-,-,TGTGCCAGCAGCCCGACCTGGGGGACTGAAGCTTTCTTT,CASSPTWGTEAFF
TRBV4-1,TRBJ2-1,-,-,TGCGCCAGCAGCCAAGTATCGCATGAGCAGTTCTTC,CASSQVSHEQFF
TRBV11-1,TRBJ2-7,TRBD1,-,TGTGCCAGCACCGTGGACAGGGAAGGGGAGCAGTACTTC,CASTVDREGEQYF
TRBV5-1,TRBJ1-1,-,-,TGCGCCAGCAGCTTGCACCCTTTGGGGCCAGGGGTGGGCACTGAAGCTTTCTTT,CASSLHPLGPGVGTEAFF